This record covers a single T cell receptor beta chain. The sample originates from a study of blood T cell repertoires in COVID-19. Whole-study context: The study drew acute and convalescent COVID-19 samples from the United States, Italy and Spain. PBMCs, B-cell-depleted T cells, or T cells provided the cDNA or gDNA that made up the material.

In the original analysis: Amplification of reference gene primers provided the estimated nucleated cell counts. Using immunoSEQ multiplex PCR, the repertoire was profiled, and TCRdb retains in-frame clones only, with some absent. Clonal size and the V and J genes are those of that table, whereas D and trimming came from the DNA. The table lists 200,000 to 300,000 clones, about nine tenths of them singletons. Trimming took 7 bases from V and 0 from J; bases not matched to a gene: 7. CDR1 is SGDLS, CDR2 YYNGEE, per germline. The length of the CDR3 is 17 residues. The sequencing sample was made of peripheral blood. The V and J genes are TRBV9 and TRBJ2-1; 13 nucleotides line up with TRBD2. The sequence was collected from a man in his fifties or sixties who had recovered from COVID-19. The CDR3 coding sequence is TGTGCCAGCGCCACTAGCGGGGGGGTTAGCTCCTACAATGAGCAGTTCTTC. This translates into CASATSGGVSSYNEQFF.